This T cell receptor (beta chain) was sequenced in a study of T cells in tumors after PD-1 blockade. For the study at large: No patient had prior checkpoint blockade, systemic immunosuppression, or radiotherapy within 4 weeks. Daily vismodegib 150 mg continued in a subset of anti-PD-1-treated patients. Peripheral blood samples averaged roughly 40,000 unique clonotypes and about 110,000 templates.

The table came from immunoSEQ multiplex PCR; TCRdb's copy has only in-frame clones and leaves some out. The sample lists about 20,000 clones, more than 70% occurring once. Tumor or blood genomic DNA was sequenced, with inputs of about 550 ng to 6,004 ng. This sequence was found in a human donor with basal cell carcinoma. This material consisted of PBMCs, taken before anti-PD-1 treatment.

As DNA, the CDR3 is TGTGCCAGCACGGTTCGACAGGGCGGTCAGCCCCAGCATTTT. Its protein is CASTVRQGGQPQHF. The chain carries TRBV6-5 and TRBJ1-5; TRBD1 matches at 7 bases. The V gene end was trimmed by 7 bases and the J gene end by 6 bases; junction bases not matched to a gene: 9. This CDR3 contains 14 residues. Germline V gene data show CDR1 as MNHEY and CDR2 as SVGAGI.